One T cell receptor (beta chain) is described in this entry. The length of the CDR3 is 15 residues. In germline, CDR1 is LGHDT, CDR2 YNNKEL (reference sequence). V was trimmed by 0 bases and J by 1 base, leaving 7 bases between them. This entry comes from a study of blood T cell repertoires in COVID-19. Study overall: T cells, B-cell-depleted T cells, or PBMCs supplied cDNA or gDNA.

Someone with COVID-19 had been met by exposed participants within 2 weeks before study entry. Per the original methods: Amplification of reference gene primers provided the estimated nucleated cell counts. This table comes from immunoSEQ multiplex PCR, and its TCRdb copy is limited to in-frame clones, with some not included. The DNA was the basis for D and trimming; V, J and clone size are from that table. The sample contains about 220,000 clones, 80% to 90% of which appear only once. The source is a woman between 45 and 60 years old who had been exposed to COVID-19. The gene calls are TRBV3-1 (or the pseudogene TRBV3-2) and TRBJ1-5; no definite D call. The specimen was PBMCs or T cells enriched from blood (not recorded which). The CDR3 region is CASSQDSGSNQPQHF. The CDR3 DNA is TGTGCCAGCAGCCAAGATTCCGGGAGCAATCAGCCCCAGCATTTT.